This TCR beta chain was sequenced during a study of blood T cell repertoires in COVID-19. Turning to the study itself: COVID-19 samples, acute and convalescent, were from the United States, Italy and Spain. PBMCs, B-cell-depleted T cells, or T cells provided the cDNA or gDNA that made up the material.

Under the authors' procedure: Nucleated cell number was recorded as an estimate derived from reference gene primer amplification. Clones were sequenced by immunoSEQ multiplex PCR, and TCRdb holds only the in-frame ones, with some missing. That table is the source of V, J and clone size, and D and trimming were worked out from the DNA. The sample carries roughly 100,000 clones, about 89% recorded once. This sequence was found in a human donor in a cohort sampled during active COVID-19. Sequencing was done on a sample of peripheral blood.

The CDR3 bases are TGTGCCAGCAGCCGTGGAGGGCCAGATACGCAGTATTTT. Protein sequence: CASSRGGPDTQYF. The chain joins TRBV7-3 to TRBJ2-3, with D perhaps TRBD2 (6 bases). The CDR3 has 13 residues. V dropped 5 bases and J dropped 4 bases, with 10 bases sitting between them. CDR1 and CDR2 (germline): SGHTA, FQGTGA. Full variable domain (missing parts from reference TRBV7-3 and TRBJ2-3): GAGVSQTPSNKVTEKGKYVELRCDPISGHTALYWYRQSLGQGPEFLIYFQGTGAADDSGLPNDRFFAVRPEGSVSTLKIQRTERGDSAVYLCASSRGGPDTQYFGPGTRLTVL.